Below, 19 T cell receptor beta chains from the same sample are listed, as sequenced in a study of CD8 T cells in ankylosing spondylitis. Using its own MiXCR run on the 5' RACE reads, TCRdb lists one record per CDR3 protein. This sample has roughly 250,000 distinct CDR3 sequences, with 8.6% found just once. The specimen was blood, either unsorted or a sorted T cell fraction (not recorded which). These receptors were obtained from a male donor with ankylosing spondylitis or in good health (not recorded which).

This clonotype was seen repeatedly, ten times or more. The rearrangement links TRBV29-1 to TRBJ1-4; 8 nucleotides line up with TRBD1. J lost 7 bases, V lost 4 bases, and 5 bases had no gene match. CDR3 length: 13 amino acids. Germline CDR1 is SQVTM and CDR2 is ANQGSEA. The CDR3 loop is CSVAETGAEKLFF. The CDR3 coding sequence is TGCAGCGTTGCCGAGACAGGGGCTGAAAAACTGTTTTTT.

This clonotype was detected many times. The gene calls are TRBV5-8 and TRBJ2-3, with 7 bases fitting TRBD1. Germline V gene sequence: CDR1 SGHTS, CDR2 YDEGEE. CDR3 size: 15 residues. V gave up 5 bases and J gave up 2 bases; unmatched junction bases: 8. The CDR3 here is CASRVTGQPTDTQYF. Here the CDR3 DNA reads TGTGCCAGCAGGGTGACAGGGCAACCCACAGATACGCAGTATTTT.

As regards this clonotype: This may be a read error: a much more frequent sequence differs by one nucleotide. Because it lacks the conserved phenylalanine or tryptophan at the end, this CDR3 is likely a read error. V is TRBV7-6 and J is TRBJ1-3; maybe TRBD1 (5 bases). From germline, CDR1 is SGHVS and CDR2 FNYEAQ. Deletions cut 2 bases from V and 8 bases from J, with 7 bases between. The CDR3 length is 12 residues. The DNA of the CDR3 is TGTGCCAGCAGCTTAAAAGGGGACACCATATATCTT. Protein product: CASSLKGDTIYL.

The rearrangement uses TRBV27 and TRBJ2-5; either TRBD1 or TRBD2 may fit D (5 bases each). This CDR3 comprises 17 residues. Germline V gene lookup returns CDR1 MNHEY and CDR2 SMNVEV (reference sequence). V lost 2 bases and J 1 base, leaving 17 bases between the germline ends. The CDR3 nucleotides read TGTGCCAGCAGTTTAATCGGGGCAGGGTCCATCCAAGAGACCCAGTACTTC. This sequence encodes CASSLIGAGSIQETQYF.

This clonotype has only a few counts. V usage is TRBV12-3 or TRBV12-4 and J usage is TRBJ2-7; TRBD1 matches at 8 bases. V trimming: 6 bases; J trimming: 0 bases; junction bases outside the gene matches: 10. CDR3 length equals 16 residues. CDR3 nucleotide sequence: TGTGCCAGCAGCCAGGGACAGGTAATCCTCTCCTACGAGCAGTACTTC. It translates to CASSQGQVILSYEQYF.

This clonotype was recorded a few times. The rearrangement uses TRBV4-3 and TRBJ2-1; 8 bases match TRBD1. V shed 0 bases and J 6 bases; nucleotides not matched to a gene: 4. The CDR3 is made up of 15 amino acids. CDR1 and CDR2 from the germline V gene are LGHNA and YSLEER. CDR3 residues: CASSQDRGRVNEQFF. Here the CDR3 DNA reads TGCGCCAGCAGCCAAGACAGGGGGCGGGTCAATGAGCAGTTCTTC.

This clonotype occurred many times. CDR3 nucleotide sequence: TGCGCCAGCAGCTTGGGAGACAGCCAGTCGGATACGCAGTATTTT. Encoded protein: CASSLGDSQSDTQYF. This rearrangement joins TRBV5-1 to TRBJ2-3; weak D call: TRBD1 (5 bases). V gave up 0 bases and J gave up 6 bases, with 14 bases separating them. There are 15 residues in the CDR3. Germline V lookup: CDR1 SGHRS, CDR2 YFSETQ.

Ten or more counts support this clonotype. V usage is TRBV5-6 and J usage is TRBJ2-5; weak D call: TRBD2 (7 bases). The CDR3 loop spans 14 amino acids. V lost 1 base, J lost 4 bases, and 11 bases lay in between. Germline CDR1 SGHDT, CDR2 YYEEEE. DNA for the CDR3: TGTGCCAGCAGCTTGAAGGGGGGGATAGAGACCCAGTACTTC. It encodes CASSLKGGIETQYF.

This chain joins TRBV19 and TRBJ1-3, with D unclear. The CDR3 is 12 amino acids. Per the germline V gene, CDR1 is LNHDA and CDR2 is SQIVND (reference sequence). Trimming removed 5 bases from V and 8 bases from J, with 10 bases in between. The CDR3 loop reads CASSSRSDTIYF. The CDR3, as DNA: TGTGCCAGTAGTTCCCGTTCGGACACCATATATTTT.

This clonotype showed up many times. This sequence joins TRBV6-1 and TRBJ1-2, with D maybe TRBD1 (6 bases). Looked up from germline, CDR1 is MNHNS and CDR2 is SASEGT. This CDR3 is built from 13 residues. Trimming took 7 bases from V and 4 from J, leaving 13 bases between them. This chain's CDR3 is CASTIGQLYGYTF. The CDR3 DNA sequence: TGTGCCAGCACAATCGGACAGCTCTATGGCTACACCTTC.

In nucleotides, the CDR3 is TGCAGTGCTAGGGACCCCACAACGCCTCAGGGTAACTATGGCTACACCTTC. Amino acid sequence: CSARDPTTPQGNYGYTF. The chain couples TRBV20-1 to TRBJ1-2, with D possibly matching TRBD1 (5 bases). Per germline, CDR1 DFQATT and CDR2 SNEGSKA (reference sequence). CDR3 length: 17 amino acids. The V end lost 3 bases, the J end lost 1 base, and 21 bases lay between the germline ends.

There are many counts of this clonotype. V usage is TRBV15 and J usage is TRBJ1-1; unclear D gene. In germline, CDR1 is LNHNV, CDR2 YYDKDF (reference sequence). CDR3 length: 14 residues. V gave up 5 bases and J gave up 6 bases, with 16 bases separating them. CDR3 amino acids: CATSGVGGISEAFF. The CDR3, as DNA: TGTGCCACCAGCGGCGTCGGAGGGATCTCTGAAGCTTTCTTT.

This clonotype has ten or more counts. The CDR3 region is CASSPLRSTDTQYF. CDR3 sequence (DNA): TGCGCCAGCAGCCCCCTCAGGAGCACAGATACGCAGTATTTT. This rearrangement joins TRBV5-1 to TRBJ2-3; D is ambiguous. CDR1 SGHRS and CDR2 YFSETQ come from the germline V gene. The V end lost 4 bases, the J end lost 0 bases, and 9 bases lay between the germline ends. CDR3 size: 14 residues.

The rearrangement uses TRBV2 and TRBJ2-3; D gene ambiguous. V lost 2 bases and J lost 4, with 13 bases in between. This CDR3 spans 15 amino acids. CDR1 SNHLY and CDR2 FYNNEI come from the germline V gene. The CDR3 sequence: CASSELRSGSDTQYF. The CDR3 nucleotides read TGTGCCAGCAGTGAATTACGTTCCGGGTCAGATACGCAGTATTTT.

This clonotype came up many times. The V call is TRBV27, the J call TRBJ2-4; 8 bases align to TRBD1. This CDR3 is built from 15 residues. Germline trimming cut 5 bases from V and 9 bases from J; bases unmatched to any gene: 12. CDR1 and CDR2 (germline): MNHEY, SMNVEV (reference sequence). The CDR3 is CASSKSGQVTSIQYF. The CDR3, as DNA: TGTGCCAGCAGTAAATCGGGACAGGTTACAAGCATTCAGTACTTC.

This clonotype was recorded many times. The chain has TRBV12-3 or TRBV12-4 and TRBJ2-1; 12 bases map to TRBD2. V lost 6 bases to trimming and J lost 4 bases; unmatched junction nucleotides: 10. The CDR3 is 17 amino acids. CDR3 in DNA: TGTGCCAGCAGAGGACTAGCGGGACCTGGGGGGTACAATGAGCAGTTCTTC. Protein: CASRGLAGPGGYNEQFF.

This clonotype was picked up a small number of times. The rearrangement uses TRBV6-5 and TRBJ2-3, with TRBD2 matching over 7 bases. Germline assignment: CDR1 MNHEY and CDR2 SVGAGI. CDR3 size: 15 residues. V was pared by 2 bases and J by 6 bases, with 8 bases of the junction left unmatched. CDR3 loop: CASSYSGTRSDTQYF. DNA for the CDR3: TGTGCCAGCAGTTACAGCGGGACTCGCAGCGATACGCAGTATTTT.

This clonotype came up many times. The rearrangement joins TRBV5-1 to TRBJ2-1; weak D call: TRBD2 (5 bases). This CDR3 region has 14 residues. V was trimmed by 7 bases and J by 0 bases, leaving 11 bases between them. Germline CDR1 and CDR2: SGHRS and YFSETQ. This CDR3 is CASQGLSSYNEQFF. In DNA form, the CDR3 reads TGCGCCAGCCAAGGACTGAGCTCCTACAATGAGCAGTTCTTC.

This clonotype came up many times. The chain is built from TRBV20-1 and TRBJ1-2, with D possibly TRBD1 on 5 matching bases. V was clipped by 7 bases and J by 4 bases, with 16 bases between them. Germline V lookup: CDR1 DFQATT, CDR2 SNEGSKA (reference sequence). The CDR3 loop spans 13 amino acids. CDR3 coding DNA: TGCAGTGTCAGGGAACAGGCCACCTATGGCTACACCTTC. Encoded protein: CSVREQATYGYTF.